This is a list of T cell receptor beta chains from one sample in a study of T cells in tuberculosis. The table came from immunoSEQ multiplex PCR; TCRdb's copy has only in-frame clones and leaves some out. The table includes tens of thousands of clones, approximately 91% detected once. Sequencing was carried out using CD1b-GMM tetramer-negative cells sorted from PBMCs. These receptors came from an adult woman with latent tuberculosis. Both conserved end residues are part of each CDR3. A D gene is named only where the DNA matches it firmly. Clone size is not always given. Where it is, it says once, few, many or a class for expanded clones.

TRBJ1-2 | TRBV5-4 | NA | NA | CASSLDLSGSNYGYTF | TGTGCCAGCAGCTTGGATTTATCCGGGTCAAACTATGGCTACACCTTC
TRBJ1-2 | TRBV13 | TRBD1 | NA | CASSLLTGVGDGYTF | TGTGCCAGCAGCTTACTTACAGGGGTTGGCGATGGCTACACCTTC
TRBJ1-1 | TRBV5-4 | TRBD1 | NA | CASSLAQGGWNTEAFF | TGTGCCAGCAGCTTGGCCCAGGGGGGTTGGAACACTGAAGCTTTCTTT
TRBJ2-5 | TRBV19 | NA | few | CASSYTVSETQYF | TGTGCCAGTAGTTACACAGTCAGTGAGACCCAGTACTTC
TRBJ1-1 | TRBV6-5 | NA | NA | CASSYFRGGNTEAFF | TGTGCCAGCAGTTACTTTCGAGGGGGGAACACTGAAGCTTTCTTT
TRBJ1-2 | TRBV29-1 | TRBD1 | NA | CSVEEQGARGYTF | TGCAGCGTCGAGGAACAGGGGGCGCGGGGCTACACCTTC
TRBJ2-3 | TRBV4-1 | TRBD2 | once | CASSQDPSGITDTQYF | TGCGCCAGCAGCCAAGATCCCAGCGGGATTACAGATACGCAGTATTTT
TRBJ2-2 | TRBV5-1 | TRBD1 | NA | CASSTTGETGELFF | TGCGCCAGCAGCACGACAGGGGAAACCGGGGAGCTGTTTTTT
TRBJ2-1 | TRBV2 | TRBD2 | NA | CASGGDPTGKYNEQFF | TGTGCCAGCGGGGGGGACCCAACCGGGAAATACAATGAGCAGTTCTTC
TRBJ2-4 | TRBV7-2 | NA | NA | CASSLDAVLAKNIQYF | TGTGCCAGCAGCTTAGACGCGGTTCTAGCCAAAAACATTCAGTACTTC
TRBJ2-1 | TRBV11-3 | NA | NA | CASSPPGSHRNEQFF | TGTGCCAGCAGCCCGCCAGGGTCCCACCGCAATGAGCAGTTCTTC
TRBJ2-5 | TRBV2 | TRBD2 | NA | CASSPAGHEAGGKQETQYF | TGTGCCAGCAGTCCGGCCGGACACGAAGCGGGGGGGAAACAAGAGACCCAGTACTTC
TRBJ1-6 | TRBV30 | TRBD1 | NA | CAWSARDRDLNNSPLHF | TGTGCCTGGAGTGCAAGGGACAGGGACCTTAATAATTCACCCCTCCACTTT
TRBJ1-2 | TRBV18 | TRBD1 | NA | CASSPGQGDGYTF | TGTGCCAGCTCACCCGGACAGGGGGATGGCTACACCTTC
TRBJ1-1 | TRBV27 | TRBD1 | NA | CASGRDRGRNTEAFF | TGTGCCAGCGGGAGGGACAGGGGAAGGAACACTGAAGCTTTCTTT
TRBJ2-3 | TRBV5-5 | TRBD2 | NA | CASSSGGFTDTQYF | TGTGCCAGCAGCAGCGGGGGCTTCACAGATACGCAGTATTTT
TRBJ1-6 | TRBV5-1 | NA | NA | CASSLAAGGNYNSPLHF | TGCGCCAGCAGCTTGGCCGCGGGGGGTAACTATAATTCACCCCTCCACTTC
TRBJ1-1 | TRBV19 | NA | NA | CASSGNTEAFF | TGTGCCAGTAGCGGGAACACTGAAGCTTTCTTT
TRBJ2-1 | TRBV19 | TRBD2 | NA | CASSMKGTSGGATINEQFF | TGTGCCAGTAGTATGAAAGGGACTAGCGGGGGGGCCACCATCAATGAGCAGTTCTTC
TRBJ1-6 | TRBV6-5 | TRBD1 | NA | CASSSDRGNSPLHF | TGTGCCAGCAGCTCAGACAGGGGGAATTCACCCCTCCACTTT
TRBJ1-2 | TRBV6-1 | TRBD1 | NA | CASTPWTGNYGYTF | TGTGCCAGCACCCCATGGACAGGAAACTATGGCTACACCTTC
TRBJ1-1 | TRBV6-5 | NA | NA | CASSTGGGGRTEAFF | TGTGCCAGCAGTACCGGGGGAGGGGGTCGAACTGAAGCTTTCTTT
TRBJ2-7 | TRBV5-4 | NA | NA | CASSTHRVAYEQYF | TGTGCCAGCAGCACCCACAGGGTTGCCTACGAGCAGTACTTC
TRBJ2-7 | TRBV29-1 | NA | NA | CSVDLGRLGSYEQYF | TGCAGCGTTGACCTCGGAAGGTTGGGCAGCTACGAGCAGTACTTC
TRBJ2-3 | TRBV29-1 | TRBD1 | NA | CSGASGTGTDTQYF | TGCAGCGGCGCTTCCGGGACAGGGACAGATACGCAGTATTTT
TRBJ2-3 | TRBV5-5 | TRBD2 | NA | CASRAGTSRDTQYF | TGTGCCAGCAGGGCCGGGACTAGTAGAGATACGCAGTATTTT
TRBJ2-3 | TRBV19 | NA | NA | CASKPGQSTDTQYF | TGTGCCAGTAAGCCAGGGCAGAGCACAGATACGCAGTATTTT
TRBJ1-2 | TRBV5-4 | TRBD1 | once | CASSLEDRAYGYTF | TGTGCCAGCAGCTTAGAGGACAGGGCGTATGGCTACACCTTC
TRBJ1-5 | TRBV6-1 | NA | NA | CASRRWENSNQPQHF | TGTGCCAGCAGGAGATGGGAGAATAGCAATCAGCCCCAGCATTTT
TRBJ2-7 | TRBV19 | NA | NA | CASSTRQASEQYF | TGTGCCAGTAGTACTCGACAGGCGTCCGAGCAGTACTTC
TRBJ2-2 | TRBV19 | TRBD1 | NA | CASRVQGTGTTGELFF | TGTGCCAGTAGGGTCCAGGGGACAGGGACCACCGGGGAGCTGTTTTTT
TRBJ1-6 | TRBV27 | NA | NA | CASSLRGRFYNSPLHF | TGTGCCAGCAGTTTACGGGGAAGATTCTATAATTCACCCCTCCACTTT
TRBJ2-5 | TRBV7-9 | TRBD2 | NA | CASSFPPGLAGEKETQYF | TGTGCCAGCAGCTTCCCCCCGGGACTAGCGGGGGAAAAAGAGACCCAGTACTTC
TRBJ1-1 | TRBV6-1 | TRBD1 | NA | CASSLGQANTEAFF | TGTGCCAGCAGTCTAGGACAGGCGAACACTGAAGCTTTCTTT
TRBJ2-3 | TRBV28 | TRBD2 | NA | CASSLWVGSGTRDTQYF | TGTGCCAGCAGTTTATGGGTCGGATCCGGGACTAGAGATACGCAGTATTTT
TRBJ2-3 | TRBV11-2 | TRBD2 | NA | CASSSLEGGGASDTQYF | TGTGCCAGCAGCTCTCTCGAAGGCGGGGGGGCCTCAGATACGCAGTATTTT
TRBJ1-2 | TRBV7-9 | NA | NA | CASSPGVYGYTF | TGTGCCAGCAGCCCAGGGGTATATGGCTACACCTTC
TRBJ2-4 | TRBV7-2 | TRBD1 | once | CASSPQGQGKNIQYF | TGTGCCAGCAGCCCCCAGGGACAGGGTAAAAACATTCAGTACTTC
TRBJ2-5 | TRBV10-3 | NA | NA | CAISESTRSGETQYF | TGTGCCATCAGTGAGTCGACTCGCTCGGGAGAGACCCAGTACTTC
TRBJ2-6 | TRBV2 | TRBD1 | NA | CASSGWTGDGSGANVLTF | TGTGCCAGCAGTGGTTGGACAGGGGACGGGTCTGGGGCCAACGTCCTGACTTTC
TRBJ1-3 | TRBV5-6 | NA | NA | CASRRRTGNTIYF | TGTGCCAGCCGGAGGCGCACTGGAAACACCATATATTTT
TRBJ1-5 | TRBV10-2 | NA | NA | CASSESGIGSAHQPQHF | TGCGCCAGCAGTGAGTCGGGCATTGGTAGCGCGCATCAGCCCCAGCATTTT
TRBJ2-2 | TRBV4-1 | TRBD2 | NA | CASSRFRPSGGNTGELFF | TGCGCCAGCAGCCGATTTCGCCCTAGCGGGGGGAACACCGGGGAGCTGTTTTTT
TRBJ2-5 | TRBV13 | TRBD1 | NA | CASSLAPGTGLETQYF | TGTGCCAGCAGCTTAGCCCCCGGGACAGGGTTGGAGACCCAGTACTTC
TRBJ1-2 | TRBV9 | TRBD1 | once | CASSVSGTGGYGYTF | TGTGCCAGCAGCGTATCCGGGACAGGGGGCTATGGCTACACCTTC
TRBJ2-5 | TRBV29-1 | TRBD2 | NA | CSVRLAEYQETQYF | TGCAGCGTCCGACTAGCGGAGTACCAAGAGACCCAGTACTTC
TRBJ1-3 | TRBV7-9 | TRBD1 | NA | CASSLAPRDRGLDGNTIYF | TGTGCCAGCAGCCTGGCCCCTCGGGACAGGGGTCTAGATGGAAACACCATATATTTT
TRBJ1-6 | TRBV7-2 | NA | NA | CASSLTPGLINSPLHF | TGTGCCAGCAGCCTTACTCCGGGACTGATAAATTCACCCCTCCACTTT
TRBJ1-1 | TRBV5-1 | NA | NA | CASSPLSPGVDTEAFF | TGCGCCAGCAGCCCATTATCACCCGGGGTTGACACTGAAGCTTTCTTT
TRBJ1-6 | TRBV5-4 | NA | NA | CASSSSGKTNSPLHF | TGTGCCAGCAGCTCCTCGGGGAAAACTAATTCACCCCTCCACTTT
TRBJ1-2 | TRBV28 | TRBD1 | NA | CASSPTDRENYGYTF | TGTGCCAGCAGTCCCACGGACAGGGAAAACTATGGCTACACCTTC
TRBJ1-1 | TRBV5-1 | NA | once | CASSPGVYTEAFF | TGCGCCAGCAGTCCAGGGGTTTACACTGAAGCTTTCTTT
TRBJ1-1 | TRBV5-8 | NA | NA | CASSLPERPEAFF | TGTGCCAGCAGCTTGCCAGAGCGCCCTGAAGCTTTCTTT
TRBJ2-2 | TRBV7-2 | TRBD2 | once | CASSFPTQGLVGTGELFF | TGTGCCAGCAGCTTCCCAACCCAGGGACTAGTAGGTACCGGGGAGCTGTTTTTT
TRBJ1-2 | TRBV4-2 | TRBD1 | NA | CASSSRTGFNYGYTF | TGTGCCAGCAGCTCCCGGACAGGGTTCAACTATGGCTACACCTTC
TRBJ2-1 | TRBV4-1 | TRBD2 | NA | CASSQVGAARGGNEQFF | TGCGCCAGCAGCCAAGTAGGGGCGGCGCGGGGGGGTAATGAGCAGTTCTTC
TRBJ1-6 | TRBV2 | NA | NA | CASSTGSPYNSPLHF | TGTGCCAGCAGCACCGGGAGTCCCTATAATTCACCCCTCCACTTT
TRBJ2-3 | TRBV7-9 | TRBD1 | NA | CASSLGDRGFTDTQYF | TGTGCCAGCAGCTTAGGGGACAGGGGATTCACAGATACGCAGTATTTT
TRBJ1-1 | TRBV21-1 | NA | NA | CASPGGGRVGNTEAFF | TGTGCCAGCCCGGGGGGCGGCAGGGTGGGTAACACTGAAGCTTTCTTT
TRBJ1-2 | TRBV13 | NA | NA | CASSLTGLGYTF | TGTGCCAGCAGCCTAACTGGGCTCGGCTACACCTTC